These 10 T cell receptor beta chains originate from one sample sequenced in a study of T cells in Graves' hyperthyroidism and ophthalmopathy. The TCR beta CDR3 regions underwent amplification using RNA transcripts as the source. HTBI primers were employed in a first-round RT-PCR of the TCR CDR3. TCRdb called the multiplex PCR reads again in MiXCR, with one record for every CDR3 protein. The data hold hundreds of thousands of distinct CDR3 sequences, with over 35% observed a single time. The sequencing sample was made of blood. The origin of the receptors is a young man with Graves' hyperthyroidism.

This clonotype was seen a handful of times. The chain links TRBV6-1 to TRBJ1-1, with unresolved D. CDR1 MNHNS and CDR2 SASEGT come from the germline V gene. This CDR3 has 14 residues. The ends were cut back, 4 bases at V and 0 bases at J, with 9 bases in the middle. CDR3 in amino acids: CASSVGNLNTEAFF. Written as DNA, the CDR3 is TGTGCCAGCAGTGTAGGGAACCTGAACACTGAAGCTTTCTTT.

As regards this clonotype: Possible read error: a much larger clone is one base away. The rearrangement links TRBV29-1 to TRBJ2-7; 8 bases line up with TRBD1. CDR1 and CDR2 from the germline V gene are SQVTM and ANQGSEA. This CDR3 has 14 amino acids. The V and J ends lost 4 bases and 2 bases, in that order; junction bases with no gene match: 7. In DNA, the CDR3 is TGCAGCGTTGGAACGACAGGGGATACCTACGAGCAGTACTTC. Translated: CSVGTTGDTYEQYF.

The chain joins TRBV15 to TRBJ1-2, with D maybe TRBD1 (5 bases). Deletions cut 5 bases from V and 6 bases from J, with 10 bases between. CDR3 length: 12 amino acids. CDR1 is LNHNV and CDR2 is YYDKDF in the germline V gene (reference sequence). The CDR3 nucleotides are TGTGCCACCAGCTCCGGGACGGATGGCTACACCTTC. It encodes CATSSGTDGYTF.

This clonotype was observed a handful of times. The chain recombines TRBV5-4 with TRBJ2-2, with a weak D call TRBD1 (5 bases). CDR3 length: 15 amino acids. Trimming left V 0 bases short and J 4 bases short, with 10 bases between. Looked up from germline, CDR1 is SGHNT and CDR2 is YYREEE (reference sequence). The CDR3 reads CASSLVGAVTGELFF. The CDR3 nucleotides read TGTGCCAGCAGCTTGGTTGGGGCGGTCACCGGGGAGCTGTTTTTT.

This clonotype occurred many times. The V gene is TRBV9, the J gene TRBJ1-2; the D gene is possibly TRBD1 (6 bases). Trimming left V 7 bases short and J 5 bases short, with 15 bases between. Germline V CDR1 and CDR2: SGDLS, YYNGEE. The length of the CDR3 is 13 residues. The DNA for the CDR3 is TGTGCCAGCGGTTGGCAGGGGAGTTATGGCTACACCTTC. Encoded protein: CASGWQGSYGYTF.

This clonotype was detected only a few times. The CDR3 loop reads CAISDSASLAASYEQYF. Here the CDR3 DNA reads TGTGCCATCAGTGACTCGGCCAGCCTAGCGGCCTCCTACGAGCAGTACTTC. The V gene is TRBV10-3, the J gene TRBJ2-7; 7 nucleotides agree with TRBD2. The ends lost 3 bases at V and 0 bases at J; junction bases unmatched: 11. Looked up from germline, CDR1 is ENHRY and CDR2 is SYGVKD. This CDR3 is built from 17 residues.

This clonotype was detected ten times or more. The chain uses TRBV19 and TRBJ1-5; D remains ambiguous. Per the germline V gene, CDR1 is LNHDA and CDR2 is SQIVND (reference sequence). Trimming stripped 3 bases from V and 7 bases from J, with 10 bases between. The CDR3 contains 13 residues. CDR3 region: CASSMGIDQPQHF. In nucleotides, the CDR3 is TGTGCCAGTAGTATGGGTATAGACCAGCCCCAGCATTTT.

Comment on this clonotype: Because the CDR3's place on the DNA is in doubt, the DNA is left out and the CDR3 is given as listed by TCRdb. The chain combines TRBV2 with TRBJ2-2. With termini counted, the CDR3 has 16 amino acids. Germline V lookup: CDR1 SNHLY, CDR2 FYNNEI. The CDR3 region is CACSVDLPTNTGELFF.

Turning to this clonotype: The conserved phenylalanine or tryptophan is not found at the CDR3 terminus, so this likely reflects a read error. The V and J genes are TRBV6-5 and TRBJ1-6; D not certain. CDR3 length: 14 residues. Trimming shortened V by 5 bases and J by 10 bases, and 15 bases separated the two germline ends. Germline V CDR1 and CDR2: MNHEY, SVGAGI. CDR3 loop: CASSPRGGSSPLHL. CDR3 DNA: TGTGCCAGCAGTCCGCGCGGTGGAAGCTCACCCCTCCACCTT.

This clonotype was counted a few times. This chain uses TRBV5-1 with TRBJ2-7; D gene ambiguous. The DNA end is a closer match to TRBJ2-5, so the J assignment may be wrong. The CDR3 contains 13 residues. Germline V CDR1 and CDR2: SGHRS, YFSETQ. This chain's CDR3 is CASSLDPPETQYF. As DNA, the CDR3 is TGCGCCAGCAGCTTGGACCCGCCGGAGACCCAGTACTTC.